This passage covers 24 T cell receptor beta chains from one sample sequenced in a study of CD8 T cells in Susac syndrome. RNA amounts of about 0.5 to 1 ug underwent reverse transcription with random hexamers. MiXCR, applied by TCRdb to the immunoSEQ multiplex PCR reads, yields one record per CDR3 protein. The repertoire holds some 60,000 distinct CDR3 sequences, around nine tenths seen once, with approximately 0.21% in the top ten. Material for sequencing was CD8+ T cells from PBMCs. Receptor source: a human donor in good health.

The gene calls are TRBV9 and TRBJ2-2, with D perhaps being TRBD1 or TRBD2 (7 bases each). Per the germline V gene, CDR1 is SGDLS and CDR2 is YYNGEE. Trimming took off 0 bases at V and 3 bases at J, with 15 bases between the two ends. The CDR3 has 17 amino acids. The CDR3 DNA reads TGTGCCAGCAGCGTAGCTTCAGCGGGGACAGACACCGGGGAGCTGTTTTTT. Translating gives CASSVASAGTDTGELFF. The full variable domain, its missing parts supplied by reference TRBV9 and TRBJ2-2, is DSGVTQTPKHLITATGQRVTLRCSPRSGDLSVYWYQQSLDQGLQFLIQYYNGEERAKGNILERFSAQQFPDLHSELNLSSLELGDSALYFCASSVASAGTDTGELFFGEGSRLTVL.

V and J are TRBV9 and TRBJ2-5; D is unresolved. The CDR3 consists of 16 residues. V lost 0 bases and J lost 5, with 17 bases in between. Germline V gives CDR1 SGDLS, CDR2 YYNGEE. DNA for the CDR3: TGTGCCAGCAGCGTAGCCCCCGACAAAACCGGGGAGACCCAGTACTTC. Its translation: CASSVAPDKTGETQYF. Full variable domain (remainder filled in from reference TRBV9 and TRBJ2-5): DSGVTQTPKHLITATGQRVTLRCSPRSGDLSVYWYQQSLDQGLQFLIQYYNGEERAKGNILERFSAQQFPDLHSELNLSSLELGDSALYFCASSVAPDKTGETQYFGPGTRLLVL.

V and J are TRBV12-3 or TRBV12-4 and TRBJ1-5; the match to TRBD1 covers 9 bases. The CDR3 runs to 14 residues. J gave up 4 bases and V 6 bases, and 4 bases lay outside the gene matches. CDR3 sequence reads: CASRGQGQNQPQHF. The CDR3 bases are TGTGCCAGCAGGGGACAGGGCCAGAATCAGCCCCAGCATTTT.

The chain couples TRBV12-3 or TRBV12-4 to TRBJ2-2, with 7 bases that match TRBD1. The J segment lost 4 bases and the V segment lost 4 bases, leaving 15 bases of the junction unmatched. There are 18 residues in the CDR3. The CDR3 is CASSSRSIPGQRTGELFF. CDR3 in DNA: TGTGCCAGCAGTTCACGATCAATCCCGGGACAGCGCACCGGGGAGCTGTTTTTT.

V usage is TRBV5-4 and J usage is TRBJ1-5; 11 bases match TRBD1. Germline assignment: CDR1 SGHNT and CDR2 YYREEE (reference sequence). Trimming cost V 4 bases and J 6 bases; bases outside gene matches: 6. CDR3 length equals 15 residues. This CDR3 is CASSLDRGLSQPQHF. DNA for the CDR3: TGTGCCAGCAGCCTGGACAGGGGGCTGAGTCAGCCCCAGCATTTT. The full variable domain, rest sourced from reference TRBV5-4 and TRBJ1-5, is ETGVTQSPTHLIKTRGQQVTLRCSSQSGHNTVSWYQQALGQGPQFIFQYYREEENGRGNFPPRFSGLQFPNYSSELNVNALELDDSALYLCASSLDRGLSQPQHFGDGTRLSIL.

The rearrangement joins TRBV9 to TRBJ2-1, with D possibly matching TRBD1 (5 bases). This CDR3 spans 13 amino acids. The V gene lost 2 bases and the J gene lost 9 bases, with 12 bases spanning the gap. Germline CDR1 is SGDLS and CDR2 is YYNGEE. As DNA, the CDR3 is TGTGCCAGCAGCGTGGAACCCAGGGCTGAGCAGTTCTTC. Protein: CASSVEPRAEQFF.

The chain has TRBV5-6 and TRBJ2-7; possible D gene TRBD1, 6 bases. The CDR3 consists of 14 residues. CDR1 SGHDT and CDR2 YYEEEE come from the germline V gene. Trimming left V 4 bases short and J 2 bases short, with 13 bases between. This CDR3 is CASSSQQGPYEQYF. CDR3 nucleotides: TGTGCCAGCAGCAGCCAACAGGGCCCCTACGAGCAGTACTTC.

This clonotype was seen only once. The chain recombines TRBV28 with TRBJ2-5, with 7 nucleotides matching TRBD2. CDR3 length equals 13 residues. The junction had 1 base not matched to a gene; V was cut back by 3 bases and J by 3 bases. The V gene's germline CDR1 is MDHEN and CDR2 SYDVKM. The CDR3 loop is CASSFLAEETQYF. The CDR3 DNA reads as TGTGCCAGCAGTTTCCTAGCGGAAGAGACCCAGTACTTC.

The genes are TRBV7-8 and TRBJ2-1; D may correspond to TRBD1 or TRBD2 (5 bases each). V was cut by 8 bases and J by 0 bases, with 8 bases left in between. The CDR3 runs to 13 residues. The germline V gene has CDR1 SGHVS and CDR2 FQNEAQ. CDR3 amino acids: CASEGSSYNEQFF. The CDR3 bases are TGTGCCAGCGAGGGGAGCTCCTACAATGAGCAGTTCTTC.

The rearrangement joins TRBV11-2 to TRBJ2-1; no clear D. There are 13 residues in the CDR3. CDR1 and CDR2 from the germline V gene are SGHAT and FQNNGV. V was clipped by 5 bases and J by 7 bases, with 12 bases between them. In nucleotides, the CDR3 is TGTGCCAGCAGCCCTGTAGGGTGGAATGAGCAGTTCTTC. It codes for CASSPVGWNEQFF.

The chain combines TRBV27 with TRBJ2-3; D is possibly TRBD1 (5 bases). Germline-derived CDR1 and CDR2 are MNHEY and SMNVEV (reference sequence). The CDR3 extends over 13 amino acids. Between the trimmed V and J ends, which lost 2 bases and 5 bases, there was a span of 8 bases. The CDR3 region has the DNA TGTGCCAGCAGTTTAGGGGCAGTAGATACGCAGTATTTT. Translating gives CASSLGAVDTQYF.

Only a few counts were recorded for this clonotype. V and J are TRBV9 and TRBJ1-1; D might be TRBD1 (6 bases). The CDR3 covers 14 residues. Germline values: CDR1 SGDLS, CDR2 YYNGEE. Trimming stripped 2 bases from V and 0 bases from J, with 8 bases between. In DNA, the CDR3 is TGTGCCAGCAGCGTTGGGGACATGAACACTGAAGCTTTCTTT. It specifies CASSVGDMNTEAFF.

The DNA for the CDR3 is TGTGCCAGCAGTTCAGGCATACTGTCGAACACCGGGGAGCTGTTTTTT. As protein: CASSSGILSNTGELFF. This chain uses TRBV27 with TRBJ2-2; D not certain. V was trimmed by 4 bases and J by 0 bases, leaving 12 bases between them. Germline V gene data show CDR1 as MNHEY and CDR2 as SMNVEV (reference sequence). This CDR3 is 16 amino acids long.

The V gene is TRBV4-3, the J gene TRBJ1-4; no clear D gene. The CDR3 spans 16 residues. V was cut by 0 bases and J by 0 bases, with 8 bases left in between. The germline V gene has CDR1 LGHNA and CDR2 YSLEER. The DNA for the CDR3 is TGCGCCAGCAGCCAAGACTACAGTGCAACTAATGAAAAACTGTTTTTT. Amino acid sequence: CASSQDYSATNEKLFF.

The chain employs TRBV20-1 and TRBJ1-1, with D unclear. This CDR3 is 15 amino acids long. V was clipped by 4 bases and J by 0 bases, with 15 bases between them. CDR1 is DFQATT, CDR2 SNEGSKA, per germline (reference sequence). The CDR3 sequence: CSATPLAGLNTEAFF. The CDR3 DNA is TGCAGTGCTACTCCACTAGCGGGGTTGAACACTGAAGCTTTCTTT.

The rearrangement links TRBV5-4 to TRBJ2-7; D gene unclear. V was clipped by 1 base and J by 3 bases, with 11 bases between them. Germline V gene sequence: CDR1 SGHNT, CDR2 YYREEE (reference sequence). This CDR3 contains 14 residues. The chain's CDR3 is CASSLSRGNYEQYF. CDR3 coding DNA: TGTGCCAGCAGCTTGTCACGCGGAAACTACGAGCAGTACTTC.

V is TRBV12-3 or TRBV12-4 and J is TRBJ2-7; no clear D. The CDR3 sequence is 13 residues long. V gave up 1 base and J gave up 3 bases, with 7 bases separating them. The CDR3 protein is CASSLGGHYEQYF. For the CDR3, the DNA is TGTGCCAGCAGTTTAGGAGGCCACTACGAGCAGTACTTC.

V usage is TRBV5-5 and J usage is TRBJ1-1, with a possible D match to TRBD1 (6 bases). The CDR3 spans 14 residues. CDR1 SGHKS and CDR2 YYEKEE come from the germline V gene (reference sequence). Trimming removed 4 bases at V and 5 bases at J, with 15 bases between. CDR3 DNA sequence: TGTGCCAGCAGCGATCCGGGACACGGGACTGAAGCTTTCTTT. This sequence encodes CASSDPGHGTEAFF.

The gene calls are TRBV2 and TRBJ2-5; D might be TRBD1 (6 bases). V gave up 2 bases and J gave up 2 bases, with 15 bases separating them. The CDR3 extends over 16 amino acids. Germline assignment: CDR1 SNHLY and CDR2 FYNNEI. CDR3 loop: CASSERAGVGQETQYF. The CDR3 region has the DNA TGTGCCAGCAGTGAACGTGCAGGGGTTGGTCAAGAGACCCAGTACTTC.

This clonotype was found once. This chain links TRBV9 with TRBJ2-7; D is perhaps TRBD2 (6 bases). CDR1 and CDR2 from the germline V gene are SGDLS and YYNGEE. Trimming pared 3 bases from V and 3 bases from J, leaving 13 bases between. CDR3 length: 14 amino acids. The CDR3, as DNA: TGTGCCAGCAGCGAACGCGACGGGAGCTACGAGCAGTACTTC. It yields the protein CASSERDGSYEQYF.

This CDR3 reads CASSFRDSYYGYTF. In DNA, the CDR3 is TGCGCCAGCAGCTTCCGGGACAGCTACTATGGCTACACCTTC. The chain links TRBV4-1 to TRBJ1-2, with 7 bases lining up with TRBD1. The CDR3 consists of 14 residues. Germline V gene data show CDR1 as MGHRA and CDR2 as YSYEKL. The J segment lost 3 bases and the V segment lost 5 bases, leaving 6 bases of the junction unmatched.

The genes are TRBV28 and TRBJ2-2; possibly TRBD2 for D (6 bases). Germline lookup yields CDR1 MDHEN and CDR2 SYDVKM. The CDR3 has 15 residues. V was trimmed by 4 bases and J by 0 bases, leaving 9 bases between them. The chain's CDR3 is CASSYAGPNTGELFF. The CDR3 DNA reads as TGTGCCAGCAGTTACGCGGGGCCGAACACCGGGGAGCTGTTTTTT.

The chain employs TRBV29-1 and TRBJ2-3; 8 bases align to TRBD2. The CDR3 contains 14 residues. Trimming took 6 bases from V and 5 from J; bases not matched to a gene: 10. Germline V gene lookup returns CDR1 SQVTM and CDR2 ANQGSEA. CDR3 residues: CSVTIAGRGDTQYF. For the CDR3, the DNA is TGCAGCGTAACCATAGCGGGGAGAGGAGATACGCAGTATTTT.

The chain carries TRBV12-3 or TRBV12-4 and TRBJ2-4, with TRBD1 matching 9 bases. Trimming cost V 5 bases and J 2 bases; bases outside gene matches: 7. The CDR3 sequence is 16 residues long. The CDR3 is CASSPGTGLSKNIQYF. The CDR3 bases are TGTGCCAGCAGTCCCGGGACAGGGTTGTCCAAAAACATTCAGTACTTC.